This passage covers 14 T cell receptor beta chains from one sample sequenced in a study of neoadjuvant anti-PD-1 for oral cavity cancer. Sequencing was performed with immunoSEQ multiplex PCR; in TCRdb, only in-frame clones are kept and a portion is missing. Among 7,000 to 9,000 clones, less than 65% were seen once, and the ten largest hold roughly 6.5%. Sequencing used tumor tissue, obtained before nivolumab (anti-PD-1) treatment. The source of these receptors is a person between 35 and 79 years old with oral cavity squamous cell carcinoma.

CDR3 protein: CASREVQGANYGYTF. The CDR3 nucleotides are TGTGCCAGTAGAGAAGTACAGGGGGCCAACTATGGCTACACCTTC. The chain uses TRBV19 and TRBJ1-2, with TRBD1 matching over 9 bases. Germline CDR1 reads LNHDA; CDR2 reads SQIVND (reference sequence). The CDR3 length is 15 residues. V was clipped by 6 bases and J by 2 bases; unmatched bases: 7.

The chain uses TRBV6-6 and TRBJ2-7, with 7 bases lining up with TRBD1. Germline CDR1 MNHNY, CDR2 SVGAGI (reference sequence). This CDR3 has 12 residues. CDR3 sequence: CSTGTVTYEQYF. The CDR3 nucleotides read TGTTCCACCGGGACAGTAACCTACGAGCAGTACTTC.

This clone has just a few counts. The chain employs TRBV28 and TRBJ2-7; D could derive from TRBD1 or TRBD2 (5 bases each). The V gene lost 5 bases and the J gene lost 1 base, with 15 bases spanning the gap. The CDR3 contains 15 residues. In germline, CDR1 is MDHEN, CDR2 SYDVKM. The CDR3 sequence is CASSRPGTTSYEQYF. As DNA, the CDR3 is TGTGCCAGCAGTCGCCCCGGGACCACTTCCTACGAGCAGTACTTC.

V gene TRBV7-9 combines with J gene TRBJ2-1, with 14 bases identical to TRBD2. Germline lookup yields CDR1 SEHNR and CDR2 FQNEAQ (reference sequence). This CDR3 has 16 residues. V lost 5 bases and J lost 6; bases outside the gene matches: 6. The CDR3, as DNA: TGTGCCAGCAGCGAGCTCGGGACTAGCGGGGGCAATGAGCAGTTCTTC. It encodes CASSELGTSGGNEQFF.

The chain employs TRBV10-2 and TRBJ2-7; 9 bases are shared with TRBD2. Germline values: CDR1 WSHSY, CDR2 SAAADI. There are 14 residues in the CDR3. Germline trimming cut 6 bases from V and 7 bases from J; bases unmatched to any gene: 10. In DNA form, the CDR3 reads TGCGCCAGCAGCCCCTTGGCGGGAGGGCGTGAGCAGTACTTC. Protein sequence: CASSPLAGGREQYF.

The J gene is TRBJ1-2, the V gene TRBV7-3; TRBD1 might be the D (5 bases). V lost 2 bases to trimming and J lost 5 bases, with 15 bases between them. CDR3 length: 15 amino acids. The germline V gene has CDR1 SGHTA and CDR2 FQGTGA. CDR3 sequence reads: CASSLRGGTMYGYTF. The DNA for the CDR3 is TGTGCCAGCAGCTTACGGGGAGGGACCATGTATGGCTACACCTTC.

The V call is TRBV27, the J call TRBJ1-2, with 10 nucleotides matching TRBD1. The ends lost 2 bases at V and 6 bases at J; junction bases unmatched: 6. In germline, CDR1 is MNHEY, CDR2 SMNVEV (reference sequence). This CDR3 region has 15 residues. The CDR3 DNA reads as TGTGCCAGCAGTTTACTTGGCGGGACAGGGGATGGCTACACCTTC. This encodes CASSLLGGTGDGYTF.

The rearrangement uses TRBV6-6 and TRBJ1-5; D is undetermined. Deletions cut 0 bases from V and 1 base from J, with 4 bases between. CDR1 MNHNY and CDR2 SVGAGI come from the germline V gene (reference sequence). The CDR3 is 14 amino acids. The CDR3 sequence is CASSYSGSNQPQHF. The CDR3 DNA follows: TGTGCCAGCAGTTACTCCGGAAGCAATCAGCCCCAGCATTTT.

This chain joins TRBV11-3 and TRBJ2-1; D remains ambiguous. CDR1 is SGHNT and CDR2 is YENEEA in the germline V gene. Trimming shortened V by 5 bases and J by 6 bases, and 17 bases separated the two germline ends. The length of the CDR3 is 15 residues. The CDR3 region is CASSPGRTSRNEQFF. Here the CDR3 DNA reads TGTGCCAGCAGCCCAGGACGGACGTCCCGCAATGAGCAGTTCTTC. Drawing the rest from reference TRBV11-3 and TRBJ2-1, the complete variable domain is EAGVVQSPRYKIIEKKQPVAFWCNPISGHNTLYWYLQNLGQGPELLIRYENEEAVDDSQLPKDRFSAERLKGVDSTLKIQPAELGDSAVYLCASSPGRTSRNEQFFGPGTRLTVL.

This clone came up a few times. This rearrangement joins TRBV28 to TRBJ1-2; a possible D gene is TRBD1 (5 bases). Germline V gene data show CDR1 as MDHEN and CDR2 as SYDVKM. This CDR3 has 15 residues. V was shortened by 6 bases and J by 4 bases, with 18 bases between the two germline ends. For the CDR3, the DNA is TGTGCCAGCAGGGGCGGGACGGATCCCGTCTATGGCTACACCTTC. Amino acids: CASRGGTDPVYGYTF.

The CDR3 protein is CASRSAGLSSTDTQYF. The CDR3 coding sequence is TGTGCCAGCAGAAGCGCAGGATTGTCTAGCACAGATACGCAGTATTTT. The J gene is TRBJ2-3, the V gene TRBV28; D remains ambiguous. The ends were cut back, 6 bases at V and 0 bases at J, with 16 bases in the middle. Germline loops: CDR1 MDHEN, CDR2 SYDVKM. CDR3 length equals 16 residues.

The chain's CDR3 is CASSFGQGALPGANVLTF. In DNA, the CDR3 is TGTGCCAGCAGCTTCGGACAGGGGGCGCTCCCTGGGGCCAACGTCCTGACTTTC. The gene calls are TRBV11-1 and TRBJ2-6; 11 nucleotides agree with TRBD1. V trimming: 3 bases; J trimming: 2 bases; junction bases outside the gene matches: 6. This CDR3 contains 18 residues. Germline CDR1 SGHAT, CDR2 FQDESV (reference sequence). Looking up the rest from reference TRBV11-1 and TRBJ2-6 gives the full variable domain: EAEVAQSPRYKITEKSQAVAFWCDPISGHATLYWYRQILGQGPELLVQFQDESVVDDSQLPKDRFSAERLKGVDSTLKIQPAELGDSAMYLCASSFGQGALPGANVLTFGAGSRLTVL.

This clone has a single count. This chain links TRBV27 with TRBJ2-7; a weak D match, TRBD1 (5 bases). CDR1 and CDR2 (germline): MNHEY, SMNVEV (reference sequence). CDR3 length: 15 amino acids. V was pared by 7 bases and J by 7 bases, with 23 bases between. The CDR3 sequence is CASTSMTARTMEQYF. The CDR3 DNA follows: TGTGCCAGCACCTCAATGACAGCCAGGACAATGGAGCAGTACTTC.

This clone occurred a few times. This chain joins TRBV5-6 and TRBJ1-1; 10 bases are a match to TRBD1. Per germline, CDR1 SGHDT and CDR2 YYEEEE. V dropped 3 bases and J dropped 1; count of bases not matched to a gene: 3. The CDR3 runs 15 residues. DNA of the CDR3: TGTGCCAGCAGCTATAGGGACAGGGGGAACACTGAAGCTTTCTTT. It translates to CASSYRDRGNTEAFF.